This T cell receptor (beta chain) was found in a study of T-cell memory formation after mild COVID-19. Study overall: Most TCR clusters belonged to a single donor. Study-wide findings and caveats: The authors did not confirm SARS-CoV-2 specificity of second-wave clones peaking day 37. Clones shrinking between day 15 and 85 showed a balanced CD4/CD8 split, and those that grew later tilted toward CD4+. Some responding clones appeared in pre-infection memory, suggesting cross-reactive memory joined.

This CDR3 is built from 15 residues. Germline V gene sequence: CDR1 LGHNA, CDR2 YNFKEQ. V was clipped by 4 bases and J by 7 bases; unmatched bases: 6. A single record per CDR3 protein comes from TCRdb applying MiXCR to the 5' RACE reads. The table includes over 300,000 distinct CDR3 sequences, roughly 19% detected once. Worth noting for this clonotype: Its antigen is not identified.

The specimen was PBMCs or a T cell subset sorted from them (not recorded which). The V gene is TRBV4-2, the J gene TRBJ2-2; 10 positions agree with TRBD2. The sequence derives from a man aged 18-30 years who had mild COVID-19 (a few samples of this study predate the infection). Cell type and time point are not known. DNA for the CDR3: TGTGCCAGCAGCCCGACTAGCGGGCCCGGCGGGGAGCTGTTTTTT. Protein sequence: CASSPTSGPGGELFF.